This T cell receptor (beta chain) is drawn from a study of T-cell memory formation after mild COVID-19. Notes on the study in general: Pre-infection memory carried some responding clones, suggesting that cross-reactive memory joined.

Constant-segment primers and 5'RACE yielded cDNA libraries for TCR alpha and TCR beta, each carrying sample barcodes and UMIs. TCRdb ran MiXCR on the 5' RACE reads and lists one entry per CDR3 protein. This sample has almost 350,000 distinct CDR3 sequences, with 20% to 25% found just once. Germline CDR1 reads SGHAT; CDR2 reads FQNNGV. CDR3 length: 14 amino acids. Trimming stripped 6 bases from V and 9 bases from J, with 15 bases between. Only a few counts were recorded for this clonotype. Its antigen is undetermined. This TCR derives from a young man who had mild COVID-19 (a few samples of this study predate the infection). Cell type and time point are not known. The chain combines TRBV11-2 with TRBJ1-6, with a tentative D call TRBD1 (6 bases). The sample comprised PBMCs or a T cell subset sorted from them (not recorded which). This chain's CDR3 is CASSSRGGPSPLHF. The CDR3 DNA reads TGTGCCAGCAGTTCAAGGGGGGGACCTTCACCCCTCCACTTT.